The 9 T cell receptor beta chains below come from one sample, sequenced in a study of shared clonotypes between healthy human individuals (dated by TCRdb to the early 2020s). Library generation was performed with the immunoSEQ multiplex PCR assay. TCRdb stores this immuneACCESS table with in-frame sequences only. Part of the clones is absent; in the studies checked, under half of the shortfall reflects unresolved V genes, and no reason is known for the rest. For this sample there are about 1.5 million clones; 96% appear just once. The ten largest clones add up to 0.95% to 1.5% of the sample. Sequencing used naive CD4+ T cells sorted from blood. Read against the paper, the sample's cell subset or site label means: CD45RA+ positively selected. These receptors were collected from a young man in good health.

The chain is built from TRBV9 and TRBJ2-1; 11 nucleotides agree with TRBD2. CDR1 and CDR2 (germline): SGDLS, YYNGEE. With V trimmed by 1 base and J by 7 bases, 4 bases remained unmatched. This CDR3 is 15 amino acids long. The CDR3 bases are TGTGCCAGCAGCGTATTACTAGCGGGAGCAAATGAGCAGTTCTTC. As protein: CASSVLLAGANEQFF.

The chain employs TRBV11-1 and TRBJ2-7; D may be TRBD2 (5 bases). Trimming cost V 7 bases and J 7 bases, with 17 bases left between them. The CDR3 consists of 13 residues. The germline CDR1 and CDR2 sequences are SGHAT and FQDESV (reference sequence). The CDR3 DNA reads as TGTGCCAGCACCTACGCCGGGGTAGGGGAGCAGTACTTC. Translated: CASTYAGVGEQYF.

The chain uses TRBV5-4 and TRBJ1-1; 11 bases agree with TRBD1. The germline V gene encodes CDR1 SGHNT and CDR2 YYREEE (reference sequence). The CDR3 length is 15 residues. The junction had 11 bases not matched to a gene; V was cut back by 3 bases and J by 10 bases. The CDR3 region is CASSSTAGTGGGAFF. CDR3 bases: TGTGCCAGCAGCTCAACCGCCGGGACAGGGGGGGGAGCTTTCTTT.

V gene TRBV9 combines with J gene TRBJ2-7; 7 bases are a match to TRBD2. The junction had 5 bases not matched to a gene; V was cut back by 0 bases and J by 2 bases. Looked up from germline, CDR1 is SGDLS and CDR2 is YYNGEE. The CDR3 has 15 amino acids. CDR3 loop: CASSVEASGTYEQYF. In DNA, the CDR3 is TGTGCCAGCAGCGTAGAGGCTAGCGGCACCTACGAGCAGTACTTC.

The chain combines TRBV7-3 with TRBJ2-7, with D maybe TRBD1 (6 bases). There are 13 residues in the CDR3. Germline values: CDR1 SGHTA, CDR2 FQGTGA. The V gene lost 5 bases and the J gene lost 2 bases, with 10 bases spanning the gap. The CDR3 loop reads CASSRGYTYEQYF. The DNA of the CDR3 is TGTGCCAGCAGCAGGGGGTATACCTACGAGCAGTACTTC.

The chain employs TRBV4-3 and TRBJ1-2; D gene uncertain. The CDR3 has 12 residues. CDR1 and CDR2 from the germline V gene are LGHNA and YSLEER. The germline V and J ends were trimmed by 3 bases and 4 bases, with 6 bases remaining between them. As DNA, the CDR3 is TGCGCCAGCAGCCAGGACTCCTATGGCTACACCTTC. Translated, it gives CASSQDSYGYTF.

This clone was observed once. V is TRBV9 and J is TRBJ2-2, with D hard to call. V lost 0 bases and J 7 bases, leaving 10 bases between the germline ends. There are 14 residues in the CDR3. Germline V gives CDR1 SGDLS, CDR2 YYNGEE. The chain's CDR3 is CASSVVLTGGELFF. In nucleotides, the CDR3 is TGTGCCAGCAGCGTAGTGTTAACCGGCGGGGAGCTGTTTTTT. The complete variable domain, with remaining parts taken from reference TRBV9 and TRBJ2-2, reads DSGVTQTPKHLITATGQRVTLRCSPRSGDLSVYWYQQSLDQGLQFLIQYYNGEERAKGNILERFSAQQFPDLHSELNLSSLELGDSALYFCASSVVLTGGELFFGEGSRLTVL.

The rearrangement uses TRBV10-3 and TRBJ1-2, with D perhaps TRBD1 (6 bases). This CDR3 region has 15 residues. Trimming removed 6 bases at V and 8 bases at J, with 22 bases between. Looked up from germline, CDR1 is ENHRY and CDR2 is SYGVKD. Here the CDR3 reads CAIRLTGTRPSGYTF. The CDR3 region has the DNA TGTGCCATCAGATTAACCGGGACACGGCCGTCGGGCTACACCTTC.

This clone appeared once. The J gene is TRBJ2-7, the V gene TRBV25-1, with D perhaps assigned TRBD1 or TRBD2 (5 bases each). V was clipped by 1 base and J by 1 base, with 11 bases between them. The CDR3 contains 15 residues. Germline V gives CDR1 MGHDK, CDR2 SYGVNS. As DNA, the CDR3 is TGTGCCAGCAGTGAATTTGGGGGAAGGTCCTACGAGCAGTACTTC. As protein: CASSEFGGRSYEQYF.